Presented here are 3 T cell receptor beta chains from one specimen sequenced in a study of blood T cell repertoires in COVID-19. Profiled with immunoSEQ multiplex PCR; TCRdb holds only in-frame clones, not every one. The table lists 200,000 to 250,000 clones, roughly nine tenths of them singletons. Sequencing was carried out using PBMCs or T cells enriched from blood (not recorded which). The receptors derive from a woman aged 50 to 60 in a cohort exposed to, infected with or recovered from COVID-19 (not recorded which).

The CDR3 DNA reads TGTGCCAGCAGCGGGCCGTTTTATGGCTACACCTTC. This sequence encodes CASSGPFYGYTF. This chain uses TRBV9 with TRBJ1-2; D gene uncertain. V was clipped by 3 bases and J by 5 bases, with 8 bases between them. Germline lookup yields CDR1 SGDLS and CDR2 YYNGEE. The CDR3 totals 12 residues.

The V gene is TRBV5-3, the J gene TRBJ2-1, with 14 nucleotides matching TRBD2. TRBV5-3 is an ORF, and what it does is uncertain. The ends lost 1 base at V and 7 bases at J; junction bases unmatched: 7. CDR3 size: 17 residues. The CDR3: CARSLFHGTSGGNEQFF. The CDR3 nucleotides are TGTGCCAGAAGCTTGTTTCACGGGACTAGCGGGGGAAATGAGCAGTTCTTC.

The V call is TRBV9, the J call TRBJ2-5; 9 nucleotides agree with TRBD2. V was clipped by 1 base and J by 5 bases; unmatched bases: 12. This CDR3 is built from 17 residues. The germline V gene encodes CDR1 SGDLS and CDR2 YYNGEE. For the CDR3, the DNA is TGTGCCAGCAGCGTACTAGCGGGGCTCCGACCGGGTGAGACCCAGTACTTC. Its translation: CASSVLAGLRPGETQYF. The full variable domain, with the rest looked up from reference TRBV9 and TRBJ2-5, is DSGVTQTPKHLITATGQRVTLRCSPRSGDLSVYWYQQSLDQGLQFLIQYYNGEERAKGNILERFSAQQFPDLHSELNLSSLELGDSALYFCASSVLAGLRPGETQYFGPGTRLLVL.